A selection of T cell receptor beta chains follows, all from one sample in a study of CD8 T cells in Susac syndrome. TCRdb processed the immunoSEQ multiplex PCR reads anew with MiXCR; each CDR3 protein has one entry. This sample yields approximately 80,000 distinct CDR3 sequences, of which around 94% are seen a single time; 0.52% belongs to the top ten. The sequencing input was CD8+ T cells from PBMCs. These receptors came from a human donor with Susac syndrome. CDR3s include the opening cysteine and the closing phenylalanine or tryptophan. Each record gives: J gene, V gene, D gene, clone size, CDR3 protein, CDR3 DNA. The D gene is left open where the match is weak. Not all rows give a size; the values are once, few, many and, for expanded clones, a class.

J gene: TRBJ1-1; V gene: TRBV12-3/TRBV12-4; D gene: -; clone size: -; CDR3 protein: CASSLTVMNTEAFF; CDR3 DNA: TGTGCCAGCAGCTTGACAGTTATGAACACTGAAGCTTTCTTT
J gene: TRBJ2-1; V gene: TRBV4-3; D gene: TRBD2; clone size: -; CDR3 protein: CASSQDRTSGAHSYNEQFF; CDR3 DNA: TGCGCCAGCAGCCAAGATAGGACTAGCGGGGCCCACTCCTACAATGAGCAGTTCTTC
J gene: TRBJ2-1; V gene: TRBV29-1; D gene: -; clone size: -; CDR3 protein: CSADSGCNEQFF; CDR3 DNA: TGCAGCGCCGACTCGGGGTGCAATGAGCAGTTCTTC
J gene: TRBJ1-1; V gene: TRBV27; D gene: -; clone size: once; CDR3 protein: CASSWALGAEAFF; CDR3 DNA: TGTGCCAGCAGCTGGGCTCTGGGCGCTGAAGCTTTCTTT
J gene: TRBJ2-7; V gene: TRBV28; D gene: TRBD1; clone size: -; CDR3 protein: CASSSTDRGDEQYF; CDR3 DNA: TGTGCCAGCAGTTCCACCGACAGGGGTGACGAGCAGTACTTC
J gene: TRBJ1-2; V gene: TRBV6-5; D gene: -; clone size: -; CDR3 protein: CASRLGSYGYTF; CDR3 DNA: TGTGCCAGCAGGTTGGGCAGCTATGGCTACACCTTC
J gene: TRBJ2-2; V gene: TRBV4-1; D gene: TRBD1; clone size: -; CDR3 protein: CASSQLTGRTGASNPNTGELFF; CDR3 DNA: TGCGCCAGCAGCCAACTGACTGGCCGGACAGGAGCCTCGAACCCGAACACCGGGGAGCTGTTTTTT
J gene: TRBJ1-1; V gene: TRBV20-1; D gene: -; clone size: -; CDR3 protein: CSARDRWKGTEAFF; CDR3 DNA: TGCAGTGCTAGAGATCGGTGGAAGGGGACTGAAGCTTTCTTT
J gene: TRBJ2-4; V gene: TRBV9; D gene: -; clone size: -; CDR3 protein: CASSVDRVGGENIQYF; CDR3 DNA: TGTGCCAGCAGCGTAGACCGGGTGGGGGGCGAAAACATTCAGTACTTC
J gene: TRBJ1-6; V gene: TRBV20-1; D gene: TRBD1; clone size: -; CDR3 protein: CSARDHRGLPPLHF; CDR3 DNA: TGCAGTGCTAGAGATCACAGGGGGCTGCCACCCCTCCACTTT
J gene: TRBJ2-7; V gene: TRBV7-9; D gene: TRBD1; clone size: once; CDR3 protein: CASSGGQLSSYEQYF; CDR3 DNA: TGTGCCAGCAGCGGGGGACAGCTGAGCTCCTACGAGCAGTACTTC
J gene: TRBJ2-7; V gene: TRBV28; D gene: -; clone size: -; CDR3 protein: CASSLGSTDYEQYF; CDR3 DNA: TGTGCCAGCAGTTTAGGGTCGACAGACTACGAGCAGTACTTC
J gene: TRBJ2-3; V gene: TRBV4-1; D gene: -; clone size: -; CDR3 protein: CASSQEDRNTQYF; CDR3 DNA: TGCGCCAGCAGCCAAGAGGACCGGAATACGCAGTATTTT
J gene: TRBJ1-2; V gene: TRBV7-2; D gene: -; clone size: -; CDR3 protein: CASSTGVSGTASRYTF; CDR3 DNA: TGTGCCAGCAGCACAGGCGTATCCGGAACTGCTAGTCGCTACACCTTC
J gene: TRBJ1-5; V gene: TRBV2; D gene: -; clone size: -; CDR3 protein: CASSESRSNQPQHF; CDR3 DNA: TGTGCCAGCAGTGAAAGTCGCAGCAATCAGCCCCAGCATTTT
J gene: TRBJ2-5; V gene: TRBV25-1; D gene: -; clone size: -; CDR3 protein: CASSEFQTIPQYF; CDR3 DNA: TGTGCCAGCAGTGAATTTCAGACCATTCCCCAGTACTTC
J gene: TRBJ1-2; V gene: TRBV13; D gene: -; clone size: -; CDR3 protein: CASRKANYGYTF; CDR3 DNA: TGTGCCAGCAGAAAAGCTAACTATGGCTACACCTTC
J gene: TRBJ2-7; V gene: TRBV2; D gene: TRBD1; clone size: -; CDR3 protein: CASSGQGRAYEQYF; CDR3 DNA: TGTGCCAGCAGTGGACAGGGGAGAGCCTACGAGCAGTACTTC
J gene: TRBJ1-1; V gene: TRBV7-2; D gene: -; clone size: -; CDR3 protein: CASSYSTEAFF; CDR3 DNA: TGTGCCAGCAGCTATAGCACTGAAGCTTTCTTT
J gene: TRBJ1-2; V gene: TRBV27; D gene: -; clone size: once; CDR3 protein: CASSFGLYYGYTF; CDR3 DNA: TGTGCCAGCAGTTTTGGACTTTACTATGGCTACACCTTC
J gene: TRBJ2-5; V gene: TRBV7-9; D gene: -; clone size: -; CDR3 protein: CASSKAQGETQYF; CDR3 DNA: TGTGCCAGCAGCAAAGCCCAGGGGGAGACCCAGTACTTC
J gene: TRBJ2-5; V gene: TRBV28; D gene: -; clone size: -; CDR3 protein: CASSSRKTQYF; CDR3 DNA: TGTGCCAGCAGTTCCCGAAAGACCCAGTACTTC
J gene: TRBJ2-5; V gene: TRBV7-2; D gene: -; clone size: -; CDR3 protein: CASSLGQTGQETQYF; CDR3 DNA: TGTGCCAGCAGCTTAGGACAGACAGGACAAGAGACCCAGTACTTC
J gene: TRBJ1-4; V gene: TRBV5-6; D gene: -; clone size: once; CDR3 protein: CASSRASAEKLFF; CDR3 DNA: TGTGCCAGCAGCCGGGCCTCAGCTGAAAAACTGTTTTTT
J gene: TRBJ2-3; V gene: TRBV9; D gene: TRBD1; clone size: -; CDR3 protein: CASSVGDSESDTQYF; CDR3 DNA: TGTGCCAGCAGCGTAGGGGACAGCGAGTCAGATACGCAGTATTTT
J gene: TRBJ2-5; V gene: TRBV3-1; D gene: -; clone size: -; CDR3 protein: CASKKGALGETQYF; CDR3 DNA: TGTGCCAGCAAGAAAGGGGCCTTGGGGGAGACCCAGTACTTC
J gene: TRBJ1-5; V gene: TRBV7-9; D gene: -; clone size: -; CDR3 protein: CASRGQINQPQHF; CDR3 DNA: TGTGCCAGCAGAGGACAGATCAATCAGCCCCAGCATTTT
J gene: TRBJ1-2; V gene: TRBV7-9; D gene: -; clone size: -; CDR3 protein: CASSLVEDNNGYTF; CDR3 DNA: TGTGCCAGCAGCCTAGTCGAGGATAACAATGGCTACACCTTC
J gene: TRBJ2-2; V gene: TRBV25-1; D gene: -; clone size: -; CDR3 protein: CASSERVGNTGELFF; CDR3 DNA: TGTGCCAGCAGTGAAAGAGTGGGGAACACCGGGGAGCTGTTTTTT
J gene: TRBJ1-2; V gene: TRBV20-1; D gene: TRBD1; clone size: -; CDR3 protein: CSAREDRGYGYTF; CDR3 DNA: TGCAGTGCTAGAGAGGACAGGGGGTATGGCTACACCTTC
J gene: TRBJ2-3; V gene: TRBV10-1; D gene: -; clone size: -; CDR3 protein: CASSEGGLTDTQYF; CDR3 DNA: TGCGCCAGCAGTGAGGGGGGTCTTACAGATACGCAGTATTTT
J gene: TRBJ1-2; V gene: TRBV30; D gene: -; clone size: -; CDR3 protein: CAWSRRNYGYTF; CDR3 DNA: TGTGCCTGGAGTAGACGGAACTATGGCTACACCTTC
J gene: TRBJ2-6; V gene: TRBV20-1; D gene: -; clone size: -; CDR3 protein: CSARERGANVLTF; CDR3 DNA: TGCAGTGCGAGGGAGAGAGGAGCCAACGTCCTGACTTTC
J gene: TRBJ2-5; V gene: TRBV4-1; D gene: -; clone size: -; CDR3 protein: CASSGLEETQYF; CDR3 DNA: TGCGCCAGCAGCGGACTGGAAGAGACCCAGTACTTC
J gene: TRBJ1-1; V gene: TRBV27; D gene: -; clone size: -; CDR3 protein: CASGYREEAFF; CDR3 DNA: TGTGCCAGCGGGTACAGGGAAGAAGCTTTCTTT
J gene: TRBJ2-7; V gene: TRBV2; D gene: -; clone size: -; CDR3 protein: CASSEAADEQYF; CDR3 DNA: TGTGCCAGCAGTGAGGCGGCGGACGAGCAGTACTTC
J gene: TRBJ2-7; V gene: TRBV20-1; D gene: -; clone size: once; CDR3 protein: CSARGGYEQYF; CDR3 DNA: TGCAGTGCTAGGGGGGGCTACGAGCAGTACTTC
J gene: TRBJ2-5; V gene: TRBV4-1; D gene: -; clone size: -; CDR3 protein: CASSQDKQGETQYF; CDR3 DNA: TGCGCCAGCAGCCAAGATAAACAGGGAGAGACCCAGTACTTC
J gene: TRBJ2-3; V gene: TRBV29-1; D gene: -; clone size: -; CDR3 protein: CSAWASGRTQYF; CDR3 DNA: TGCAGCGCCTGGGCGTCGGGGCGTACGCAGTATTTT
J gene: TRBJ2-1; V gene: TRBV19; D gene: -; clone size: -; CDR3 protein: CASSISPSSYNEQFF; CDR3 DNA: TGTGCCAGTAGTATCTCACCGAGCTCCTACAATGAGCAGTTCTTC
J gene: TRBJ2-6; V gene: TRBV11-2; D gene: TRBD1; clone size: -; CDR3 protein: CASRRTGSGANVLTF; CDR3 DNA: TGTGCCAGCAGGCGGACAGGGTCTGGGGCCAACGTCCTGACTTTC
J gene: TRBJ2-5; V gene: TRBV15; D gene: -; clone size: -; CDR3 protein: CATRRRGRGETQYF; CDR3 DNA: TGTGCCACCCGAAGGAGGGGGCGCGGCGAGACCCAGTACTTC
J gene: TRBJ2-1; V gene: TRBV7-7; D gene: TRBD2; clone size: once; CDR3 protein: CASSSSGENNEQFF; CDR3 DNA: TGTGCTAGCAGCTCGAGCGGGGAGAACAATGAGCAGTTCTTC
J gene: TRBJ2-3; V gene: TRBV7-6; D gene: -; clone size: -; CDR3 protein: CASSRTWGGGTDTQYF; CDR3 DNA: TGTGCCAGCAGCCGTACATGGGGTGGCGGCACAGATACGCAGTATTTT
J gene: TRBJ2-7; V gene: TRBV4-1; D gene: -; clone size: -; CDR3 protein: CASSQGVSEQYF; CDR3 DNA: TGCGCCAGCAGCCAAGGAGTCAGCGAGCAGTACTTC
J gene: TRBJ2-1; V gene: TRBV4-1; D gene: -; clone size: -; CDR3 protein: CASSQGDTEQFF; CDR3 DNA: TGCGCCAGCAGCCAAGGCGACACTGAGCAGTTCTTC
J gene: TRBJ2-7; V gene: TRBV5-1; D gene: -; clone size: -; CDR3 protein: CASSFMGSSYEQYF; CDR3 DNA: TGCGCCAGCAGCTTCATGGGTTCCTCCTACGAGCAGTACTTC
J gene: TRBJ2-7; V gene: TRBV30; D gene: TRBD1; clone size: -; CDR3 protein: CAFLGGQGVPYEQYF; CDR3 DNA: TGTGCCTTCCTGGGCGGACAGGGGGTTCCTTACGAGCAGTACTTC
J gene: TRBJ2-1; V gene: TRBV5-1; D gene: TRBD1; clone size: -; CDR3 protein: CASSLTGAEQFF; CDR3 DNA: TGCGCCAGCAGCTTGACAGGGGCTGAGCAGTTCTTC
J gene: TRBJ2-7; V gene: TRBV9; D gene: -; clone size: -; CDR3 protein: CASSPYVRDHEQYF; CDR3 DNA: TGTGCCAGCAGCCCATACGTCAGGGACCACGAGCAGTACTTC
J gene: TRBJ2-7; V gene: TRBV20-1; D gene: -; clone size: -; CDR3 protein: CSAPSRDNSYEQYF; CDR3 DNA: TGCAGTGCCCCGTCCAGGGACAACTCCTACGAGCAGTACTTC
J gene: TRBJ2-5; V gene: TRBV5-6; D gene: -; clone size: -; CDR3 protein: CASSLGDNQETQYF; CDR3 DNA: TGTGCCAGCAGCTTGGGGGACAATCAAGAGACCCAGTACTTC
J gene: TRBJ2-7; V gene: TRBV5-1; D gene: -; clone size: -; CDR3 protein: CASSDGGGTYEQYF; CDR3 DNA: TGCGCCAGCAGCGATGGAGGCGGGACCTACGAGCAGTACTTC